Presented here are 5 T cell receptor beta chains from one specimen sequenced in a study of blood T cells in healthy people across ages. Together with a sample-barcoded 5' primer, a J-beta primer mix was included in a second PCR lasting roughly 6 to 12 cycles. In TCRdb, the 5' RACE reads were re-called with MiXCR into one record per CDR3 protein. The sample has more than 1,000,000 distinct CDR3 sequences, almost 25% seen once; the top ten hold around 0.75%. The sample also formed part of further work on T cells of mothers and their children.

The sample consisted of blood. All receptors come from a girl aged 2 to 10 in good health.

This clonotype was seen more than once but under ten times. The chain employs TRBV12-3 or TRBV12-4 and TRBJ1-1; 8 nucleotides agree with TRBD1. The CDR3 runs to 16 residues. V was pared by 5 bases and J by 0 bases, with 8 bases of the junction left unmatched. This CDR3 reads CASSPRGQVMNTEAFF. CDR3 DNA: TGTGCCAGCAGTCCACGGGGACAGGTCATGAACACTGAAGCTTTCTTT.

The chain links TRBV14 to TRBJ1-2, with 9 positions matching TRBD1. Germline CDR1 SGHDN, CDR2 FVKESK. After removal of 3 bases from V and 5 bases from J, the junction contained 10 bases not matched to a gene. The CDR3 length is 16 residues. CDR3 coding DNA: TGTGCCAGCAGCCAGGAGGACAGGGGAATCTGGTATGGCTACACCTTC. Translation: CASSQEDRGIWYGYTF. The full variable domain, with the rest looked up from reference TRBV14 and TRBJ1-2, is EAGVTQFPSHSVIEKGQTVTLRCDPISGHDNLYWYRRVMGKEIKFLLHFVKESKQDESGMPNNRFLAERTGGTYSTLKVQPAELEDSGVYFCASSQEDRGIWYGYTFGSGTRLTVV.

This clonotype was counted at least ten times. This chain uses TRBV11-1 with TRBJ2-3, with no clear D. Germline V gene sequence: CDR1 SGHAT, CDR2 FQDESV (reference sequence). V gave up 3 bases and J gave up 3 bases, with 4 bases separating them. The CDR3 sequence is 12 residues long. Written as DNA, the CDR3 is TGTGCCAGCAGCTTGCAAACAGATACGCAGTATTTT. Translated: CASSLQTDTQYF.

This sequence joins TRBV3-1 and TRBJ1-2; D may be TRBD1 (5 bases). Trimming pared 5 bases from V and 4 bases from J, leaving 11 bases between. This CDR3 is built from 13 residues. Germline loops: CDR1 LGHDT, CDR2 YNNKEL (reference sequence). CDR3 DNA: TGTGCCAGCAGCGCCGGGACGGCCTATGGCTACACCTTC. This translates into CASSAGTAYGYTF.

This clonotype has at least ten counts. This sequence joins TRBV6-5 and TRBJ2-1, with D uncertain. V lost 6 bases and J lost 5, with 11 bases in between. CDR1 is MNHEY, CDR2 SVGAGI, per germline. The CDR3 length is 13 residues. The CDR3 reads CASSLGPHNEQFF. The CDR3 DNA follows: TGTGCCAGCAGCTTAGGGCCCCACAATGAGCAGTTCTTC.